This T cell receptor (beta chain) was profiled in a study of blood T cell repertoires in COVID-19 (dated by TCRdb to 2019 to 2021). Describing the broader study: Samples from collaborators originated in the United States, Italy and Spain and spanned both the acute and convalescent phases of COVID-19. The dataset comprised deeply sampled blood TCRbeta repertoires from subjects exposed to, actively infected with, or recovered from COVID-19. The sample metadata nearly always contained a de-identified subject ID, COVID-19 status, age in years and sex. Where available, HLA class I and class II types were taken from metadata supplied by the sample provider and were not determined by assay-based typing. Samples were obtained from the ongoing ImmuneRACE study (first 160 participants) and from approximately 1,200 subjects provided by 6 global collaborators. The material from the prospective study consisted of cDNA or gDNA derived from T cells, B-cell-depleted T cells, or PBMCs. A freely available public database, intended as a resource for researchers studying the immune response to SARS-CoV-2, is where the repertoires were released.

TCRbeta CDR3 regions were amplified from genomic DNA using the immunoSEQ Assay, a bias-controlled multiplex PCR. As for the authors' bioinformatics: Nucleated cell counts per sample were estimated from amplification of reference gene primers within the assay. To quantify the absolute abundance of each unique TCRbeta CDR3 rearrangement, sequence reads were collapsed and filtered. Productive Simpson clonality was computed per sample as the square root of Simpson's diversity index over productive rearrangements. The source is immuneACCESS, and TCRdb retained only in-frame sequences with V and J called. Part of the clones is not carried over; for the studies checked, unresolved V genes explain less than half of this, and the remainder is unexplained. The V and J calls and clone size are taken from that table; D and trimming were inferred from the DNA. The sample data list about 120,000 clones, and 79% of these were observed just once. The top ten clonotypes cover around 4.1% of the sample.

The collaborating institutions used their own protocols to collect whole blood in K2EDTA tubes. For TCRbeta analysis, collaborator samples were shipped as frozen whole blood, as isolated PBMCs, or as DNA extracted from either sample type. The cysteine opens and the phenylalanine closes a CDR3 of 16 amino acids. Of all the DNA, just the CDR3 is kept, 48 bases in frame from base 1. Trimming costs V 3 bases and J 5 bases, and their ends lie 18 bases apart. The germline V gene gives CDR1 as KGHDR and CDR2 as SFDVKD. As to this clone: The antigen it recognizes is unknown. Base qualities are missing; no much larger clone stands one base away.

Study-wide conclusions, independent of this receptor: How much clinical and demographic metadata was included differed by source and by participant, and the metadata was provided uncurated.

Sequenced sample: peripheral blood. This TCR was recovered from a woman aged 80 or older with acute or convalescent COVID-19. The V and J genes are TRBV24-1 and TRBJ1-2, with TRBD1 tentatively as D gene (6 bases match). CDR3 sequence: CATSDRHGGQPYGYTF. The bases read TGTGCCACCAGTGATAGGCACGGGGGGCAGCCTTATGGCTACACCTTC.